This TCR beta chain was sequenced in a study of blood T cell repertoires in COVID-19. Study context: Spain, Italy and the United States supplied samples that represented acute and convalescent COVID-19. T cells, B-cell-depleted T cells, or PBMCs provided the cDNA or gDNA that served as material.

As originally analysed: Reference gene primer amplification gave nucleated cell count estimates. Clones were sequenced by immunoSEQ multiplex PCR, and TCRdb holds only the in-frame ones, with some missing. The V and J calls and clone size come from that table; D and trimming were worked out from the DNA. The sample has about 130,000 clones, 80% to 85% seen once. The sequencing input was peripheral blood. The clonotype comes from a woman aged 25 to 39 who had recovered from COVID-19.

CDR3 in amino acids: CASALGGGVDTEAFF. As DNA, the CDR3 is TGTGCTAGTGCCCTAGGAGGGGGGGTTGACACTGAAGCTTTCTTT. This chain connects TRBV12-5 to TRBJ1-1; perhaps TRBD1 as D (6 bases). Trimming cost V 7 bases and J 3 bases, with 18 bases left between them. The CDR3 loop spans 15 amino acids. CDR1 is LGHNT and CDR2 is FRNRAP in the germline V gene.